One sample yielded the 7 T cell receptor beta chains listed below, sequenced in a study of vaccination effects on CD4 cells after COVID-19. Method: immunoSEQ multiplex PCR; TCRdb's copy keeps in-frame clones and lacks some. The profile shows tens of thousands of clones, roughly 80% of them singletons. Viral peptide pool expansion of antigen-specific CD4+ T cells preceded sequencing in the ViraFEST assay. An approximately ten-day culture period preceded the isolation of CD4+ T cells. Their recognized antigens are unknown. This material consisted of CD4+ T cells from PBMCs cultured with HCoV-229E spike peptides, taken before COVID-19 vaccination. All receptors come from a human donor who received a COVID-19 vaccine.

The rearrangement links TRBV6-6 to TRBJ2-2; D could derive from TRBD1 or TRBD2 (5 bases each). Trimming removed 5 bases at V and 4 bases at J, with 11 bases between. Germline values: CDR1 MNHNY, CDR2 SVGAGI (reference sequence). CDR3 length: 14 residues. The CDR3 protein is CASSRDVGTGELFF. The DNA for the CDR3 is TGTGCCAGCAGTAGGGACGTCGGCACCGGGGAGCTGTTTTTT.

The chain recombines TRBV2 with TRBJ2-7; D is possibly TRBD2 (5 bases). V was cut by 5 bases and J by 2 bases, with 16 bases left in between. Germline CDR1 SNHLY, CDR2 FYNNEI. The CDR3 contains 15 residues. DNA for the CDR3: TGTGCCAGCAGTAACCGGGCCACGGGAACCTACGAGCAGTACGTC. Translating gives CASSNRATGTYEQYV.

This clone has only a few counts. V is TRBV7-9 and J is TRBJ2-1; TRBD2 matches at 15 bases. V lost 6 bases and J lost 6; bases outside the gene matches: 12. This CDR3 contains 18 residues. The V gene's germline CDR1 is SEHNR and CDR2 FQNEAQ (reference sequence). The CDR3 DNA is TGTGCCAGCAGGCGGACTAGCGGGGGGGGCTCGTCCGGCAATGAGCAGTTCTTC. Residues: CASRRTSGGGSSGNEQFF.

This clone was seen a single time. The gene calls are TRBV7-3 and TRBJ2-5; a weak D match, TRBD1 (6 bases). From germline, CDR1 is SGHTA and CDR2 FQGTGA. The V end lost 4 bases, the J end lost 0 bases, and 12 bases lay between the germline ends. This CDR3 has 15 residues. CDR3 in DNA: TGTGCCAGCAGCTCCAACGGACAGTACCAAGAGACCCAGTACTTC. Residues: CASSSNGQYQETQYF. Complete variable domain (other parts from reference TRBV7-3 and TRBJ2-5): GAGVSQTPSNKVTEKGKYVELRCDPISGHTALYWYRQSLGQGPEFLIYFQGTGAADDSGLPNDRFFAVRPEGSVSTLKIQRTERGDSAVYLCASSSNGQYQETQYFGPGTRLLVL.

The rearrangement joins TRBV7-2 to TRBJ1-2; TRBD1 matches at 8 bases. The V gene end was trimmed by 4 bases and the J gene end by 7 bases; junction bases not matched to a gene: 2. The CDR3 totals 12 residues. Germline V gives CDR1 SGHTA, CDR2 FQGNSA. The DNA of the CDR3 is TGTGCCAGCAGCTACGACAGGGGTGGCTACACCTTC. It translates to CASSYDRGGYTF.

This clone has just one count. This chain uses TRBV25-1 with TRBJ2-3; the D gene is possibly TRBD1 (6 bases). The CDR3 runs 13 residues. V lost 6 bases and J lost 0, with 7 bases in between. Germline V lookup: CDR1 MGHDK, CDR2 SYGVNS. CDR3 coding DNA: TGTGCCAGCAGAAGGGGGAGCACAGATACGCAGTATTTT. Translating gives CASRRGSTDTQYF. Based on the CDR3 plus reference TRBV25-1 and TRBJ2-3, the full variable domain is EADIYQTPRYLVIGTGKKITLECSQTMGHDKMYWYQQDPGMELHLIHYSYGVNSTEKGDLSSESTVSRIRTEHFPLTLESARPSHTSQYLCASRRGSTDTQYFGPGTRLTVL.

This chain connects TRBV7-8 to TRBJ1-3; D uncertain. Germline lookup yields CDR1 SGHVS and CDR2 FQNEAQ. V lost 5 bases, J lost 0 bases, and 14 bases lay in between. The CDR3 has 16 residues. The DNA of the CDR3 is TGTGCCAGCAGCCAACTTCAGCTTCTCTCTGGAAACACCATATATTTT. This codes for CASSQLQLLSGNTIYF.